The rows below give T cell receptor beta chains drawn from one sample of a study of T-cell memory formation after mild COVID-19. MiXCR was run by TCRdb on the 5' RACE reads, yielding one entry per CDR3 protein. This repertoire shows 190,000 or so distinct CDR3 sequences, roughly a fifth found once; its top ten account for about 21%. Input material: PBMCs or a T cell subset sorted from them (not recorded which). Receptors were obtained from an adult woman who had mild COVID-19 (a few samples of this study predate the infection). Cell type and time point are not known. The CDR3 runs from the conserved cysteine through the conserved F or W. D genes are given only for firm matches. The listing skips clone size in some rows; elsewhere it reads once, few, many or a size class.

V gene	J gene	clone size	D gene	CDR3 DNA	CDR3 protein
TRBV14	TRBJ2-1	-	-	TGTGCCAGCAGCCCGACCCTTACCTACAATGAGCAGTTCTTC	CASSPTLTYNEQFF
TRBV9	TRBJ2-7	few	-	TGTGCCAGCAGCGTAGCCGGCTCCCCCGGGTACGAGCAGTACTTC	CASSVAGSPGYEQYF
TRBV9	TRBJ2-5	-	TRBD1	TGTGCCAGCAGCGTAGCTTGGACAGGGGAAGAGACCCAGTACTTC	CASSVAWTGEETQYF
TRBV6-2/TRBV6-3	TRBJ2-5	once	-	TGTGCCAGCAGTTACCCACTTGGAGTGGGCGGAACCCAAGAGACCCAGTACTTC	CASSYPLGVGGTQETQYF
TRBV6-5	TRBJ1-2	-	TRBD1	TGTGCCAGCAGTGGACAGGCTTCGTATGGCTACACCTTC	CASSGQASYGYTF
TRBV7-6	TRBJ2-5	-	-	TGTGCCAGCAGCTCCGACCGCGAGTGGGAGACCCAGTACTTC	CASSSDREWETQYF
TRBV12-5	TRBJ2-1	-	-	TGTGCTAGTGGGTTGACAGCCTACAATGAGCAGTTCTTC	CASGLTAYNEQFF
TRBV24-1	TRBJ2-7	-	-	TGTGCCACCAGTGATTCGAGGGGGACCTACGAGCAGTACTTC	CATSDSRGTYEQYF
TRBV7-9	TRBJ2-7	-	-	TGTGCCAGCAGCTCCGTTCCTAGCTCCTACGAGCAGTACTTC	CASSSVPSSYEQYF
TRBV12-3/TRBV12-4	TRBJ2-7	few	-	TGTGCCAGCAGGCCACGACTGGAGCGCCCGAGCGAGGAGCAGTACTTC	CASRPRLERPSEEQYF
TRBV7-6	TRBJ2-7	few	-	TGTGCCAGCAGCCCAGGAAACACATACTACGAGCAGTACTTC	CASSPGNTYYEQYF
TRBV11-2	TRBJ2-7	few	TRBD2	TGTGCCAGCAGCTTAACGGGACTAGCGGGAGCTCACGAGCAGTACTTC	CASSLTGLAGAHEQYF
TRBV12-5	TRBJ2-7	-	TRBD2	TGTGCTAGTGGTTTGGAACCCTTAGCGGGAGAACCCTACGAGCAGTACTTC	CASGLEPLAGEPYEQYF
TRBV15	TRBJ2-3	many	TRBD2	TGTGCCACCAGCAGTGGCGGGACTAGCCAAAGCTCGAGCACAGATACGCAGTATTTT	CATSSGGTSQSSSTDTQYF
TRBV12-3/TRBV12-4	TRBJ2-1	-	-	TGTGCCAGCAGTTTATCTCACAGGGTCAGGCCCCCCTACAATGAGCAGTTCTTC	CASSLSHRVRPPYNEQFF
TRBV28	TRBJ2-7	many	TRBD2	TGTGCCAGCAGTCCACGACTAGCGGGAGAGATACTTTACGAGCAGTACTTC	CASSPRLAGEILYEQYF
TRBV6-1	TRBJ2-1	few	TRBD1	TGTGCCAGCAGGGGACAGGGATCGAATGAGCAGTTCTTC	CASRGQGSNEQFF
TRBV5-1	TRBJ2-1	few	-	TGCGCCAGCAGCTTGGGCGGGACAGATTACAATGAGCAGTTCTTC	CASSLGGTDYNEQFF
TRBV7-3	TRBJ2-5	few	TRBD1	TGTGCCAGCAGCCCCGACAGGGACGAGACCCAGTACTTC	CASSPDRDETQYF
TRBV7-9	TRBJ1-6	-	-	TGTGCCAGCAGCTTAACCGACAGGCCCTATAATTCACCCCTCCACTTT	CASSLTDRPYNSPLHF
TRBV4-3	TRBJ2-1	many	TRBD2	TGCGCCAGCAGCCAAGATCCGGCGGGAGCCTCCTACAATGAGCAGTTCTTC	CASSQDPAGASYNEQFF
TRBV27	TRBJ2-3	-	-	TGTGCCAGCAGTTTAGACGGGACGATCGCAGATACGCAGTATTTT	CASSLDGTIADTQYF
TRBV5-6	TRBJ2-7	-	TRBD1	TGTGCCAGCAGGTTGCAGCCGGGACAGGGGTACGAGCAGTACTTC	CASRLQPGQGYEQYF
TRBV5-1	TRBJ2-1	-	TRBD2	TGCGCCAGCAGCTGGGGGACTAGCACTGAGCAGTTCTTC	CASSWGTSTEQFF
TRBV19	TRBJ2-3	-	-	TGTGCCAGCACGGAGGGAGATACGCAGTATTTT	CASTEGDTQYF
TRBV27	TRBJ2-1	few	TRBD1	TGTGCCAGCACTCACGTAGGACAGGGGCCTAACTACAATGAGCAGTTCTTC	CASTHVGQGPNYNEQFF
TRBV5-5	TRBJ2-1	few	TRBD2	TGTGCCAGCAGCTTGGAGGTGACTAGCAGCTACAATGAGCAGTTCTTC	CASSLEVTSSYNEQFF
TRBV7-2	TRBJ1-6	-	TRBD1	TGTGCCAGCCGAACAGGGGGTTATTCTAATTCACCCCTCCACTTT	CASRTGGYSNSPLHF
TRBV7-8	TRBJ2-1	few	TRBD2	TGTGCCAGCAGCCCGACTAGCGGGGGCCTCTACAATGAGCAGTTCTTC	CASSPTSGGLYNEQFF
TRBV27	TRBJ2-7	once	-	TGTGCCAGCAGTTCGCGAGGGGGTAGGTACGAGCAGTACTTC	CASSSRGGRYEQYF
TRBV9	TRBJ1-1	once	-	TGTGCCAGCAGCGACGGGGATGAAGCTTTCTTT	CASSDGDEAFF
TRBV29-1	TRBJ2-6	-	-	TGCAGCGTACCGGGGCCGAACTCTGGGGCCAACGTCCTGACTTTC	CSVPGPNSGANVLTF
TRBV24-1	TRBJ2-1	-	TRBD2	TGTGCCACCAGTCCACTAGCGGGAGACAATGAGCAGTTCTTC	CATSPLAGDNEQFF
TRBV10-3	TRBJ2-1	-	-	TGTGCCATCAGTGCTGGGGGGAGCTCCTACAATGAGCAGTTCTTC	CAISAGGSSYNEQFF
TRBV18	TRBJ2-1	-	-	TGTGCCAGCTCACCGGGGACTCTCCTAGGCTACAATGAGCAGTTCTTC	CASSPGTLLGYNEQFF
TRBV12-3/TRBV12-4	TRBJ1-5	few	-	TGTGCCAGCAGTTCCCCGGGGAATCAGCCCCAGCATTTT	CASSSPGNQPQHF
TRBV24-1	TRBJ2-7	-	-	TGTGCCACCAGCGGGTCCTCCTACGAGCAGTACTTC	CATSGSSYEQYF